Described below is a single TCR beta chain sequence and its context. Original processing methods: The authors estimated nucleated cell counts from reference gene primer amplification. Libraries were prepared by immunoSEQ multiplex PCR; TCRdb keeps only in-frame clonotypes and omits some of them. V, J and clone size reflect that table, while D and trimming were determined from the DNA. The data contain about 240,000 clones, around 85% of them seen just once; the ten biggest clones take up 2.5% to 3.5%. Recruits, aged about 18 to 90 years, lived in about two dozen US areas. This CDR3 has 15 amino acids. V was cut by 2 bases and J by 6 bases, with 18 bases left in between. CDR1 and CDR2 from the germline V gene are SQVTM and ANQGSEA. The sample is drawn from a study of blood T cell repertoires in COVID-19. Study summary: Acute-phase and convalescent COVID-19 samples originated in the United States, Italy and Spain. The cDNA or gDNA used as material had been derived from T cells, B-cell-depleted T cells, or PBMCs.

Sequences were obtained from PBMCs or T cells enriched from blood (not recorded which). This chain connects TRBV29-1 to TRBJ2-3; D gene unclear. The origin of this receptor is a woman in her forties with acute COVID-19. CDR3 amino acids: CSVELVTNMRDTQYF. CDR3 DNA sequence: TGCAGCGTTGAATTAGTAACTAATATGAGGGATACGCAGTATTTT.